This T cell receptor beta chain was profiled in a study of blood T cell repertoires in COVID-19. Sequenced by immunoSEQ multiplex PCR; TCRdb stores in-frame clones only, minus some. The sample carries around 260,000 clones, over 75% recorded once. The sequence came from a human donor in a cohort sampled during active COVID-19. Sequenced sample: peripheral blood.

The CDR3 nucleotides read TGTGCCAGCAGCTTAGCTGTCAGGGGTAGCTCACCCCTCCACTTT. Residues: CASSLAVRGSSPLHF. The chain couples TRBV7-8 to TRBJ1-6; TRBD1 is a possible D gene (6 bases). The V and J ends lost 0 bases and 10 bases respectively, with 13 bases between them. This CDR3 has 15 residues. The germline V gene encodes CDR1 SGHVS and CDR2 FQNEAQ.